The T cell receptor beta chain under discussion was sequenced for a study of CD8 T cells in Susac syndrome (dated 2019 in TCRdb). For the wider study: Whether CD8+ T cell activation and differentiation in Susac syndrome was antigen driven was tested using repertoire sequencing. The clonality of the CD8+ T cell repertoire was compared across approximately twelve healthy donors, around 14 Susac syndrome patients and fewer than 16 multiple sclerosis patients. Broader findings and caveats from the paper: The number of individuals in the TCR sequencing and HLA analysis was acknowledged as relatively small.

Peripheral blood CD8+ and CD4+ T cells from healthy donors, Susac syndrome patients and multiple sclerosis patients were profiled by high-throughput TCR beta sequencing. Multiple sclerosis controls were treatment-naive patients with stable or active relapsing-remitting disease fulfilling revised McDonald criteria. Bulk CD8+ and CD4+ T cells were purified by magnetic negative isolation, while CD8+ TEMRA cells were enriched using FACS. Blood was drawn into EDTA tubes, processed within 24 hours, and PBMCs were isolated by density gradient centrifugation. PBMCs intended for TCR sequencing were cryopreserved in liquid nitrogen and were subsequently thawed in a 37 degrees C water bath. A purity of at least 90% was achieved for sorted or isolated CD4+, CD8+ and CD8+ TEMRA cells. RNA was extracted with the RNeasy kit and 0.5 to 1 ug was reverse transcribed using random hexamers. The immunoSEQ multiplex PCR assay, which covers 54 Vbeta and 13 Jbeta segments, was used to amplify TCR beta CDR3 regions. To correct PCR amplification bias, a synthetic template baseline was used for both primer optimization and computational correction. In the original analysis: Only productive sequences were kept, with reads annotated to V, D and J genes according to IMGT and analyzed in immunoSEQ Analyzer. Clonality was computed as one minus Shannon entropy normalized by log2 of the number of productive unique sequences. For each patient and control, public and private clones were evaluated among the 100 most prevalent clones. Clones were defined as Susac-specific when absent from the healthy and MS cohorts, from approximately 970 published viral clones and from other ImmuneACCESS disease sequences. TCRdb handled the public reads itself, with Q25 trimming in fastp and clone calling in MiXCR, and kept productive beta chains. Rows with one shared CDR3 protein collapse into an entry with the most common genes and DNA. TCRdb, not the authors, supplied the V and J calls. Here the sample has 400,000 to 550,000 distinct CDR3 sequences; approximately 85% occur a single time. The top ten clones comprise approximately 0.12% of the sample.

The trim is 1 base for V and 8 bases for J, with a gap of 20 bases between the germline ends. Spanning cysteine to phenylalanine, the CDR3 consists of 16 amino acids. CDR3 DNA is the only sequence kept; it has 48 bases, read in frame from the first base. The germline V gene (reference sequence) specifies PRHDT as CDR1 and FYEKMQ as CDR2. This clonotype was observed once. The target of this receptor is not known. Base qualities were left out, and no much larger clone turns up one base away. A single read counts as weak evidence. The V gene is TRBV13 and the J gene is TRBJ1-2, with a weak D call of TRBD1 (6 bases match). Sequences were obtained from CD8+ T cells from PBMCs. This receptor was taken from a human donor with multiple sclerosis. The CDR3 protein is CASSLDTGGYSQGYTF. The nucleotides are TGTGCCAGCAGCTTAGACACCGGGGGCTACAGCCAAGGCTACACCTTC.